This T cell receptor beta chain was recorded in a study of blood T cell repertoires in COVID-19. Study-level background: Material from acute and convalescent COVID-19 was sourced from the United States, Italy and Spain. The cDNA or gDNA used as material had been derived from T cells, B-cell-depleted T cells, or PBMCs.

CDR3 size: 15 residues. Germline V CDR1 and CDR2: SGHVS, FNYEAQ. The trim removed 1 base at V and 0 bases at J, leaving 2 bases unmatched. Only in-frame clones appear in the TCRdb table, and some are missing; sequencing was by immunoSEQ multiplex PCR. The sample includes around 150,000 clones, about 93% of them seen just once. The chain is built from TRBV7-6 and TRBJ2-7, with TRBD1 matching over 8 bases. Sequencing used peripheral blood. The receptor was derived from a woman between 50 and 59 years old with acute or convalescent COVID-19. The CDR3 here is CASSLETGVSYEQYF. The DNA of the CDR3 is TGTGCCAGCAGCTTAGAGACAGGGGTCTCCTACGAGCAGTACTTC. The full variable domain, with the rest looked up from reference TRBV7-6 and TRBJ2-7, is GAGVSQSPRYKVTKRGQDVALRCDPISGHVSLYWYRQALGQGPEFLTYFNYEAQQDKSGLPNDRFSAERPEGSISTLTIQRTEQRDSAMYRCASSLETGVSYEQYFGPGTRLTVT.